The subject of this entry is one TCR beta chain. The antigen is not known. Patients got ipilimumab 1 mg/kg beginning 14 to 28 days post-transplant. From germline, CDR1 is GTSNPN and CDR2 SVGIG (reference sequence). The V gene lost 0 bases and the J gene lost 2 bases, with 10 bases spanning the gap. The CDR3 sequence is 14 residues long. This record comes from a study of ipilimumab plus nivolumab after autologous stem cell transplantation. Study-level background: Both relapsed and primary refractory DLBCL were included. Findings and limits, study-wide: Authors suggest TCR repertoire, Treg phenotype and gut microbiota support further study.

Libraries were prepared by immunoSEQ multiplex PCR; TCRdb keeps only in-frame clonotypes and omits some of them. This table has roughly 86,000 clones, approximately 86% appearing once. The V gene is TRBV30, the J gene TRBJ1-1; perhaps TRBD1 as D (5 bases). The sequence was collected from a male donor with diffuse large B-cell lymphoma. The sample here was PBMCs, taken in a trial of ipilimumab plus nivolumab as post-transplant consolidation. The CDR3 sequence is CAWSVGHLNTEAFF. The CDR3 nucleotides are TGTGCCTGGAGTGTAGGACACCTAAACACTGAAGCTTTCTTT.